This T cell receptor (beta chain) came from a study of blood T cell repertoires in COVID-19 (dated by TCRdb to 2020 to 2022). Some background on the complete study: Collaborator samples came from the United States, Italy and Spain and covered acute and convalescent phases of COVID-19. The material from the prospective study consisted of cDNA or gDNA derived from T cells, B-cell-depleted T cells, or PBMCs. Nearly every sample came with metadata listing a de-identified subject ID, COVID-19 status, age in years and sex. The repertoires were released in a freely available public database meant as a resource for research on the immune response to SARS-CoV-2. The dataset comprised deeply sampled blood TCRbeta repertoires from subjects exposed to, actively infected with, or recovered from COVID-19. Samples came from the ongoing ImmuneRACE study (first 160 participants) plus 1,254 subjects from 6 global collaborators. HLA class I and class II types, where available, came from metadata supplied by the sample provider rather than from assay-based typing.

Each collaborating institution followed its own protocols to collect whole blood in K2EDTA tubes. For TCRbeta analysis, collaborator samples were shipped as frozen whole blood, as isolated PBMCs, or as DNA extracted from either sample type. To note about this clone: Its recognized antigen is unknown. The sample holds no much larger clone one base away, and base qualities are not on file.

The germline V gene provides CDR1 ENHRY and CDR2 SYGVKD. The cysteine opens and the phenylalanine closes a CDR3 of 16 amino acids. Only CDR3 DNA remains: 48 bases, in frame from the first base. Relative to germline, V is 3 bases shorter and J is 7 bases shorter, with 19 bases between their ends. The immunoSEQ Assay, a bias-controlled multiplex PCR, was used to amplify TCRbeta CDR3 regions from genomic DNA. In the authors' own workflow: The number of nucleated cells in each sample was estimated from the amplification of reference gene primers within the assay. To quantify the absolute abundance of each unique TCRbeta CDR3 rearrangement, sequence reads were collapsed and filtered. For each sample, productive Simpson clonality was calculated by taking the square root of Simpson's diversity index across productive rearrangements. TCRdb's version of the immuneACCESS table is confined to in-frame rearrangements and falls short of the full clone set. An unresolved V gene accounts for under half of the shortfall where checked; the remainder is of unknown origin. Clone size and V and J calls were adopted from that table, with D and trimming inferred from the DNA. This sample comprises 20,000 to 30,000 clones, around 95% of them detected only once. Roughly 4.2% of the sample belongs to the ten largest clones.

The study at large found these results: The amount of clinical and demographic metadata varied by source and participant and was provided uncurated.

The sample comprised peripheral blood. The chain employs TRBV10-3 and TRBJ2-1, with the D gene uncertain. This clonotype was obtained from a human donor with active COVID-19. The donor label of this sample is uncertain. The CDR3 region: CAISDSPGRRTNEQFF. The DNA sequence is as follows: TGTGCCATCAGTGACTCCCCGGGTCGGAGAACAAATGAGCAGTTCTTC.